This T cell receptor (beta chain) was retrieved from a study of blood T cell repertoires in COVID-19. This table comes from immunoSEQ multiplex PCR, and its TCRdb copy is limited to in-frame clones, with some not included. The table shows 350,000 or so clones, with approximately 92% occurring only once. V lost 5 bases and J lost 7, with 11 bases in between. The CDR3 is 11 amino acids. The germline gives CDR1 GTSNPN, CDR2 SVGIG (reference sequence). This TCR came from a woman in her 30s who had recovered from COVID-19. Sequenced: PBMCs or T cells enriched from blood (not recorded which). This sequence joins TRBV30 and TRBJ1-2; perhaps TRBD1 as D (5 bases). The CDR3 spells CAWGTSVGYTF. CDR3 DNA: TGTGCCTGGGGGACTTCGGTTGGCTACACCTTC.